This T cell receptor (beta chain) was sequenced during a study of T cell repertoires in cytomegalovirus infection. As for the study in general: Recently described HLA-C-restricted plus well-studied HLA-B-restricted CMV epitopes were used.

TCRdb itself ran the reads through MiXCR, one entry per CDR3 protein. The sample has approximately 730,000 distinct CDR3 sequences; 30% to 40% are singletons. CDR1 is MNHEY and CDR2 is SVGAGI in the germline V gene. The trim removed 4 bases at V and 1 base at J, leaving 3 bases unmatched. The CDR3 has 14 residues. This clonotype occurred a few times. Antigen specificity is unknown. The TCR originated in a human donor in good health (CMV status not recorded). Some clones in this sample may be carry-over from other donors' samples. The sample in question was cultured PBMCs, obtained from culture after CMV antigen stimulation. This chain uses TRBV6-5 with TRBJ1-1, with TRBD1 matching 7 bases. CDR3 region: CASSWDSSNTEAFF. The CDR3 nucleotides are TGTGCCAGCAGTTGGGACAGTTCGAACACTGAAGCTTTCTTT.